The TCR beta chain described here comes from a study of blood T cell repertoires in COVID-19. Study details: Collection of acute and convalescent COVID-19 samples took place in the United States, Italy and Spain.

CDR1 is MNHEY, CDR2 SMNVEV, per germline (reference sequence). The V end was cut by 4 bases, the J end by 5 bases, with 6 bases between. This CDR3 has 12 residues. Study processing details: Reference gene primer amplification gave nucleated cell count estimates. Sequenced by immunoSEQ multiplex PCR; TCRdb stores in-frame clones only, minus some. The DNA was the basis for D and trimming; V, J and clone size are from that table. The repertoire holds a few hundred thousand clones, about 80% seen once, with around 7.2% in the top ten. Sequenced: peripheral blood. This TCR was recovered from a woman in her 50s with acute or convalescent COVID-19. This chain links TRBV27 with TRBJ2-1; D unclear. The chain's CDR3 is CASSSENNEQFF. CDR3 bases: TGTGCCAGCAGTTCCGAGAACAATGAGCAGTTCTTC.